The rows below give T cell receptor beta chains drawn from one sample of a study of OX40 agonist ivuxolimab in advanced cancers. Using immunoSEQ multiplex PCR, the repertoire was profiled, and TCRdb retains in-frame clones only, with some absent. Counted here are roughly 92,000 clones, about 90% occurring once; the ten biggest clones make up around 0.16%. The specimen comprised CD4+ or CD8+ T cells sorted from blood, sampled in a trial of the OX40 agonist ivuxolimab. The receptors originated from an adult with an advanced solid tumor such as melanoma, head and neck, liver or kidney cancer. Each CDR3 is given with its conserved first and last residue. D genes are given only for firm matches. The size of a clone is reported for some rows only, either as once, few or many, or as a class for expanded clones.

CDR3aa: CASSLEWGNTDTQYF; CDR3nt: TGCGCCAGCAGCTTGGAGTGGGGGAACACAGATACGCAGTATTTT; abundance: once; v_gene: TRBV5-1; j_gene: TRBJ2-3; d_gene: NA
CDR3aa: CASSLGLALDTQYF; CDR3nt: TGTGCCAGCAGCCTAGGACTAGCACTAGATACGCAGTATTTT; abundance: NA; v_gene: TRBV9; j_gene: TRBJ2-3; d_gene: TRBD2
CDR3aa: CASKEREFTGELFF; CDR3nt: TGCGCCAGCAAGGAGCGGGAGTTCACCGGGGAGCTGTTTTTT; abundance: NA; v_gene: TRBV5-1; j_gene: TRBJ2-2; d_gene: TRBD2
CDR3aa: CASSKLGHNTDTQYF; CDR3nt: TGTGCCAGCAGTAAATTAGGACACAACACAGATACGCAGTATTTT; abundance: NA; v_gene: TRBV2; j_gene: TRBJ2-3; d_gene: NA
CDR3aa: CASSPTGLTNGNEQFF; CDR3nt: TGCGCCAGCAGCCCCACGGGACTCACAAACGGGAATGAGCAGTTCTTC; abundance: NA; v_gene: TRBV5-1; j_gene: TRBJ2-1; d_gene: NA
CDR3aa: CASSLHGGNTGELFF; CDR3nt: TGTGCCAGCAGCCTCCACGGAGGGAACACCGGGGAGCTGTTTTTT; abundance: NA; v_gene: TRBV7-7; j_gene: TRBJ2-2; d_gene: NA
CDR3aa: CASSAQGSSGGEKLFF; CDR3nt: TGTGCCAGCAGCGCACAGGGGTCCTCGGGGGGTGAAAAACTGTTTTTT; abundance: NA; v_gene: TRBV4-2; j_gene: TRBJ1-4; d_gene: TRBD1
CDR3aa: CAWSVSQLADTQYF; CDR3nt: TGTGCCTGGAGTGTATCCCAACTAGCAGATACGCAGTATTTT; abundance: NA; v_gene: TRBV30; j_gene: TRBJ2-3; d_gene: NA
CDR3aa: CASSWTSGVYNEQFF; CDR3nt: TGTGCCAGCAGCTGGACTAGCGGGGTATACAATGAGCAGTTCTTC; abundance: NA; v_gene: TRBV7-3; j_gene: TRBJ2-1; d_gene: TRBD2
CDR3aa: CATSRDGHSSYNEQFF; CDR3nt: TGTGCCACCAGCAGAGATGGCCATAGCTCCTACAATGAGCAGTTCTTC; abundance: NA; v_gene: TRBV15; j_gene: TRBJ2-1; d_gene: NA
CDR3aa: CASSIVGQGNTEAFF; CDR3nt: TGTGCCAGTAGTATAGTAGGACAGGGCAACACTGAAGCTTTCTTT; abundance: NA; v_gene: TRBV19; j_gene: TRBJ1-1; d_gene: TRBD1
CDR3aa: CASSQFGQGHTEAFF; CDR3nt: TGTGCCAGTAGCCAATTTGGCCAGGGGCACACTGAAGCTTTCTTT; abundance: NA; v_gene: TRBV19; j_gene: TRBJ1-1; d_gene: NA
CDR3aa: CASSDSPGLYTGELFF; CDR3nt: TGTGCCAGTAGTGATTCGCCGGGACTGTACACCGGGGAGCTGTTTTTT; abundance: NA; v_gene: TRBV19; j_gene: TRBJ2-2; d_gene: NA
CDR3aa: CASSLRGAGETQYF; CDR3nt: TGCGCCAGCAGCTTGAGAGGGGCGGGGGAGACCCAGTACTTC; abundance: NA; v_gene: TRBV5-1; j_gene: TRBJ2-5; d_gene: NA
CDR3aa: CASRLGTSGMNEQFF; CDR3nt: TGTGCCAGCAGACTTGGGACTAGCGGGATGAATGAGCAGTTCTTC; abundance: NA; v_gene: TRBV6-5; j_gene: TRBJ2-1; d_gene: TRBD2
CDR3aa: CASSSRLLGGDEQFF; CDR3nt: TGCGCCAGCAGCTCCAGGCTACTGGGGGGGGATGAGCAGTTCTTC; abundance: NA; v_gene: TRBV5-1; j_gene: TRBJ2-1; d_gene: TRBD2
CDR3aa: CASSVDVRGREKLFF; CDR3nt: TGTGCCAGCAGCGTAGATGTCAGGGGGCGGGAAAAACTGTTTTTT; abundance: NA; v_gene: TRBV9; j_gene: TRBJ1-4; d_gene: TRBD1
CDR3aa: CASRTTPFDGSYEQYF; CDR3nt: TGTGCCAGCAGGACTACACCTTTCGACGGCTCCTACGAGCAGTACTTC; abundance: NA; v_gene: TRBV7-8; j_gene: TRBJ2-7; d_gene: NA
CDR3aa: CASSQGLGSSGQETQYF; CDR3nt: TGTGCCAGCAGCCAAGGGCTAGGCTCTAGCGGTCAAGAGACCCAGTACTTC; abundance: NA; v_gene: TRBV4-2; j_gene: TRBJ2-5; d_gene: TRBD2
CDR3aa: CASSARNTRQGQDEQYF; CDR3nt: TGCGCCAGCAGCGCCCGAAACACACGACAGGGACAGGACGAGCAGTACTTC; abundance: NA; v_gene: TRBV5-1; j_gene: TRBJ2-7; d_gene: TRBD1
CDR3aa: CASKNRENTIYF; CDR3nt: TGTGCCAGCAAAAACAGGGAGAACACCATATATTTT; abundance: NA; v_gene: TRBV5-4; j_gene: TRBJ1-3; d_gene: NA
CDR3aa: CASSYSGQSNSPLHF; CDR3nt: TGTGCCAGCAGTTACTCGGGACAGAGTAATTCACCCCTCCACTTT; abundance: NA; v_gene: TRBV7-8; j_gene: TRBJ1-6; d_gene: TRBD1
CDR3aa: CASSTPSYEQYF; CDR3nt: TGTGCCAGCAGCACCCCAAGCTACGAGCAGTACTTC; abundance: few; v_gene: TRBV6-6; j_gene: TRBJ2-7; d_gene: NA
CDR3aa: CASRPHAGGVGTQYF; CDR3nt: TGTGCCAGCAGACCTCACGCGGGGGGGGTCGGGACCCAGTACTTC; abundance: NA; v_gene: TRBV6-5; j_gene: TRBJ2-5; d_gene: TRBD2
CDR3aa: CASSFQHTDTQYF; CDR3nt: TGTGCCAGCAGCTTCCAACACACAGATACGCAGTATTTT; abundance: NA; v_gene: TRBV7-8; j_gene: TRBJ2-3; d_gene: NA
CDR3aa: CASVKSSGSSGYTF; CDR3nt: TGTGCCAGTGTCAAATCCTCAGGATCGTCTGGCTACACCTTC; abundance: NA; v_gene: TRBV19; j_gene: TRBJ1-2; d_gene: NA
CDR3aa: CASSAGGWTYEQYF; CDR3nt: TGTGCCAGCAGTGCAGGGGGCTGGACCTACGAGCAGTACTTC; abundance: NA; v_gene: TRBV6-1; j_gene: TRBJ2-7; d_gene: TRBD1
CDR3aa: CAWGGGTQYF; CDR3nt: TGTGCCTGGGGGGGTGGTACGCAGTATTTT; abundance: NA; v_gene: TRBV30; j_gene: TRBJ2-3; d_gene: NA
CDR3aa: CAWSVRWGRDTEAFF; CDR3nt: TGTGCCTGGAGTGTACGCTGGGGACGGGACACTGAAGCTTTCTTT; abundance: NA; v_gene: TRBV30; j_gene: TRBJ1-1; d_gene: NA
CDR3aa: CASSLDGGSYSPLHF; CDR3nt: TGTGCCAGCAGCTTAGATGGGGGCTCTTATTCACCCCTCCACTTT; abundance: NA; v_gene: TRBV11-2; j_gene: TRBJ1-6; d_gene: NA
CDR3aa: CASSEEQGGQPQHF; CDR3nt: TGTGCCAGCAGTGAAGAACAGGGGGGTCAGCCCCAGCATTTT; abundance: few; v_gene: TRBV2; j_gene: TRBJ1-5; d_gene: TRBD1
CDR3aa: CASIASGGALGETQYF; CDR3nt: TGTGCCAGCATTGCTAGCGGGGGGGCTTTAGGAGAGACCCAGTACTTC; abundance: NA; v_gene: TRBV7-8; j_gene: TRBJ2-5; d_gene: TRBD2
CDR3aa: CASTNRGMGSYEQYF; CDR3nt: TGTGCCAGCACGAACAGGGGGATGGGTTCCTACGAGCAGTACTTC; abundance: NA; v_gene: TRBV28; j_gene: TRBJ2-7; d_gene: TRBD1
CDR3aa: CASSLDRRGSDTQYF; CDR3nt: TGTGCCAGCAGCTTAGACCGCAGGGGTTCAGATACGCAGTATTTT; abundance: NA; v_gene: TRBV5-6; j_gene: TRBJ2-3; d_gene: NA
CDR3aa: CASSWDTGGTNPYEQYF; CDR3nt: TGTGCCAGCAGCTGGGATACGGGGGGAACAAACCCCTACGAGCAGTACTTC; abundance: NA; v_gene: TRBV7-2; j_gene: TRBJ2-7; d_gene: TRBD2
CDR3aa: CASRTPGVTNTEAFF; CDR3nt: TGTGCCAGCAGGACCCCTGGAGTGACGAACACTGAAGCTTTCTTT; abundance: NA; v_gene: TRBV6-1; j_gene: TRBJ1-1; d_gene: NA
CDR3aa: CASSPPGTGGAYTQYF; CDR3nt: TGCGCCAGCAGCCCACCCGGGACAGGGGGCGCGTATACGCAGTATTTT; abundance: once; v_gene: TRBV5-1; j_gene: TRBJ2-3; d_gene: TRBD1
CDR3aa: CASSLKGSGGYTDTQYF; CDR3nt: TGTGCCAGCAGTCTCAAGGGGAGCGGGGGCTACACAGATACGCAGTATTTT; abundance: NA; v_gene: TRBV27; j_gene: TRBJ2-3; d_gene: TRBD2
CDR3aa: CASSPQGLGQPQHF; CDR3nt: TGTGCCAGCAGCCCACAGGGGTTAGGTCAGCCCCAGCATTTT; abundance: NA; v_gene: TRBV6-5; j_gene: TRBJ1-5; d_gene: TRBD1
CDR3aa: CASSLAAGGSGEKLFF; CDR3nt: TGTGCCAGCAGCTTAGCGGCAGGGGGTTCCGGTGAAAAACTGTTTTTT; abundance: NA; v_gene: TRBV7-9; j_gene: TRBJ1-4; d_gene: TRBD1
CDR3aa: CASSFLSGRAYEQYF; CDR3nt: TGTGCCAGCAGCTTTCTCAGCGGGAGGGCCTACGAGCAGTACTTC; abundance: once; v_gene: TRBV5-6; j_gene: TRBJ2-7; d_gene: TRBD2
CDR3aa: CASNLGRPTRNTGELFF; CDR3nt: TGTGCCAGTAATCTGGGCAGGCCGACCCGCAACACCGGGGAGCTGTTTTTT; abundance: NA; v_gene: TRBV19; j_gene: TRBJ2-2; d_gene: NA
CDR3aa: CSGKLTGYGYTF; CDR3nt: TGCAGCGGAAAACTAACGGGCTATGGCTACACCTTC; abundance: NA; v_gene: TRBV29-1; j_gene: TRBJ1-2; d_gene: NA
CDR3aa: CASSLFPGGPYEQYF; CDR3nt: TGTGCCAGCAGCTTATTCCCGGGAGGGCCGTACGAGCAGTACTTC; abundance: NA; v_gene: TRBV7-2; j_gene: TRBJ2-7; d_gene: TRBD2
CDR3aa: CASSVKQGTGELFF; CDR3nt: TGTGCCAGCAGCGTTAAACAGGGAACCGGGGAGCTGTTTTTT; abundance: NA; v_gene: TRBV7-9; j_gene: TRBJ2-2; d_gene: NA
CDR3aa: CASSKSGRERANNEQFF; CDR3nt: TGTGCCAGTAGTAAGAGCGGGAGAGAAAGAGCTAACAATGAGCAGTTCTTC; abundance: once; v_gene: TRBV19; j_gene: TRBJ2-1; d_gene: TRBD2
CDR3aa: CASRNSGGGEQYF; CDR3nt: TGTGCCAGCAGGAATAGCGGGGGAGGCGAGCAGTACTTC; abundance: NA; v_gene: TRBV6-1; j_gene: TRBJ2-7; d_gene: TRBD2
CDR3aa: CASSLGQRLHF; CDR3nt: TGTGCCAGCAGCTTAGGACAACGGCTCCACTTT; abundance: NA; v_gene: TRBV7-9; j_gene: TRBJ1-6; d_gene: NA
CDR3aa: CAIGQGVGTDTQYF; CDR3nt: TGTGCCATCGGACAGGGGGTCGGCACAGATACGCAGTATTTT; abundance: NA; v_gene: TRBV10-3; j_gene: TRBJ2-3; d_gene: TRBD1
CDR3aa: CAWSGGDYGYTF; CDR3nt: TGTGCCTGGTCAGGGGGGGACTATGGCTACACCTTC; abundance: NA; v_gene: TRBV30; j_gene: TRBJ1-2; d_gene: TRBD1
CDR3aa: CASSEGALAGGPETQYF; CDR3nt: TGTGCCAGCAGCGAGGGGGCTCTAGCGGGAGGGCCTGAGACCCAGTACTTC; abundance: NA; v_gene: TRBV7-2; j_gene: TRBJ2-5; d_gene: TRBD2
CDR3aa: CASSLGRSYEQYF; CDR3nt: TGTGCCAGCAGCTTAGGACGGTCATACGAGCAGTACTTC; abundance: NA; v_gene: TRBV13; j_gene: TRBJ2-7; d_gene: NA
CDR3aa: CAWSNFATNEKLFF; CDR3nt: TGTGCCTGGAGTAACTTTGCAACTAATGAAAAACTGTTTTTT; abundance: NA; v_gene: TRBV30; j_gene: TRBJ1-4; d_gene: NA
CDR3aa: CASSLTTGVTNEKLFF; CDR3nt: TGTGCCAGCAGCTTAACAACAGGGGTGACTAATGAAAAACTGTTTTTT; abundance: once; v_gene: TRBV5-8; j_gene: TRBJ1-4; d_gene: TRBD1
CDR3aa: CSVGRSFMGETQYF; CDR3nt: TGCAGCGTTGGCAGGTCTTTTATGGGAGAGACCCAGTACTTC; abundance: NA; v_gene: TRBV29-1; j_gene: TRBJ2-5; d_gene: NA
CDR3aa: CASRRQGTANEKLFF; CDR3nt: TGTGCCAGTAGACGACAGGGCACAGCTAATGAAAAACTGTTTTTT; abundance: NA; v_gene: TRBV19; j_gene: TRBJ1-4; d_gene: TRBD1
CDR3aa: CASSPPLRGSYEQYF; CDR3nt: TGTGCCAGCTCACCACCGCTGAGAGGATCCTACGAGCAGTACTTC; abundance: NA; v_gene: TRBV18; j_gene: TRBJ2-7; d_gene: NA